This T cell receptor (beta chain) appears in the sequencing data of a study of blood T cells in healthy people across ages. Whole-study results and caveats: Donor CMV status was unknown, possibly confounding expanded clonotype changes. Naive T cell percentage showed a strong correlation with the diversity of TCR beta.

A second about 6 to 12 cycle PCR used barcoded and J-beta primers. TCRdb independently ran MiXCR on the 5' RACE reads; one entry per CDR3 protein. The repertoire has over a million distinct CDR3 sequences, around 27% of them found once; the top ten carry 0.75%. Details on this clonotype: Its specificity is not known.

The same sample was also studied in work on T cells of mothers and their children. That report adds: Each mother yielded more than 8 million TCR beta CDR3 reads. Each child yielded about 3 million reads. Unrelated mother-child pairs always had slightly, but never significantly, lower normalized overlap than related pairs.

The clonotype was recovered from a girl aged 2 to 10 in good health. Sequenced: blood.

CDR3: CASSSGESLEQYF. The CDR3 region has the DNA TGTGCCAGCAGTTCGGGCGAATCGCTCGAGCAGTACTTC. V gene TRBV27 combines with J gene TRBJ2-7; D gene uncertain. The CDR3 loop spans 13 amino acids. Trimming took off 4 bases at V and 6 bases at J, with 13 bases between the two ends. The germline V gene has CDR1 MNHEY and CDR2 SMNVEV (reference sequence).